These 14 T cell receptor beta chains originate from one sample sequenced in a study of T cell repertoires in cytomegalovirus infection. TCRdb passed the reads through MiXCR, listing each CDR3 protein once. Counted here are 150,000 to 180,000 distinct CDR3 sequences, about a quarter occurring once; the ten biggest clones make up roughly 9.8%. The sample taken for sequencing was PBMCs. The receptors derive from a human donor in good health (CMV status not recorded). Some clones in this sample may be carry-over from other donors' samples.

This clonotype was found many times. V usage is TRBV11-2 and J usage is TRBJ2-1; 7 bases fit TRBD2. The CDR3 has 16 residues. V trimming: 3 bases; J trimming: 1 base; junction bases outside the gene matches: 6. The V gene's germline CDR1 is SGHAT and CDR2 FQNNGV. The CDR3 here is CASSLREGSSYNEQFF. The DNA for the CDR3 is TGTGCCAGCAGCTTGAGGGAGGGGTCGTCCTACAATGAGCAGTTCTTC.

The chain is built from TRBV6-2 or TRBV6-3 and TRBJ2-1; a possible D gene is TRBD2 (6 bases). From germline, CDR1 is MNHEY and CDR2 SVGEGT. V lost 4 bases to trimming and J lost 0 bases, with 13 bases between them. This CDR3 is 16 amino acids long. Here the CDR3 reads CASSWSSGSSYNEQFF. The CDR3, as DNA: TGTGCCAGCAGTTGGAGTAGCGGAAGCTCCTACAATGAGCAGTTCTTC.

The chain has TRBV27 and TRBJ2-1; 7 nucleotides align to TRBD1. The CDR3 is 13 amino acids. V gave up 6 bases and J gave up 8 bases; unmatched junction bases: 7. CDR1 MNHEY and CDR2 SMNVEV come from the germline V gene (reference sequence). The CDR3 here is CASSYDRDHEQFF. As DNA, the CDR3 is TGTGCCAGCAGCTACGACAGGGATCATGAGCAGTTCTTC.

The sample holds a few counts of this clonotype. The chain carries TRBV12-3 or TRBV12-4 and TRBJ2-1; 7 bases line up with TRBD1. The CDR3 sequence is 13 residues long. After removal of 5 bases from V and 7 bases from J, the junction contained 5 bases not matched to a gene. Written as DNA, the CDR3 is TGTGCCAGCAGTCCGCAACAGGGGAATGAGCAGTTCTTC. Translating it yields CASSPQQGNEQFF.

This clonotype was recorded a few times. The V gene is TRBV5-1, the J gene TRBJ1-1, with 8 bases matching TRBD1. Germline V gene lookup returns CDR1 SGHRS and CDR2 YFSETQ. J gave up 7 bases and V 0 bases, and 8 bases lay outside the gene matches. The CDR3 runs to 15 residues. Written as DNA, the CDR3 is TGCGCCAGCAGCTTGGGAGGGACAGGCTCCCTTGAAGCTTTCTTT. Encoded protein: CASSLGGTGSLEAFF.

The chain joins TRBV30 to TRBJ1-5, with a weak D call TRBD1 (6 bases). The CDR3 length is 16 residues. CDR1 and CDR2 from the germline V gene are GTSNPN and SVGIG (reference sequence). Trimming took off 4 bases at V and 0 bases at J, with 16 bases between the two ends. CDR3 sequence reads: CAWKSTQGSSNQPQHF. In DNA form, the CDR3 reads TGTGCCTGGAAATCAACCCAGGGGTCTAGCAATCAGCCCCAGCATTTT.

The V call is TRBV28, the J call TRBJ1-2; D gene unclear. Deletions cut 4 bases from V and 2 bases from J, with 8 bases between. Germline V gene sequence: CDR1 MDHEN, CDR2 SYDVKM. The CDR3 consists of 13 residues. This CDR3 reads CASSSPSNYGYTF. DNA for the CDR3: TGTGCCAGCAGTTCACCATCCAACTATGGCTACACCTTC.

The chain links TRBV19 to TRBJ1-5; D perhaps matches TRBD1 (6 bases). Per the germline V gene, CDR1 is LNHDA and CDR2 is SQIVND (reference sequence). V shed 1 base and J shed 1 base, with 11 bases lying between them. The CDR3 is 16 amino acids. CDR3 loop: CASSIGGGPSNQPQHF. In DNA, the CDR3 is TGTGCCAGTAGTATAGGGGGGGGGCCAAGCAATCAGCCCCAGCATTTT.

This clonotype was observed a handful of times. This chain connects TRBV4-1 to TRBJ2-1; the D is unclear. Trimming left V 0 bases short and J 6 bases short, with 9 bases between. CDR3 size: 14 residues. Germline assignment: CDR1 MGHRA and CDR2 YSYEKL. The chain's CDR3 is CASSQEPPANEQFF. In DNA, the CDR3 is TGCGCCAGCAGCCAAGAACCCCCAGCCAATGAGCAGTTCTTC.

This clonotype has at least ten counts. The chain is built from TRBV20-1 and TRBJ2-1; 15 bases align to TRBD2. Unmatched junction bases numbered 8, after V lost 4 bases and J lost 10 bases. The CDR3 runs to 15 residues. Germline-derived CDR1 and CDR2 are DFQATT and SNEGSKA (reference sequence). DNA for the CDR3: TGCAGTGCTATCGGACTAGCGGGAGGGCCTGGGGAGCAGTTCTTC. This gives the protein CSAIGLAGGPGEQFF.

The V and J genes are TRBV20-1 and TRBJ2-3; D is uncertain. V was clipped by 4 bases and J by 6 bases, with 5 bases between them. Germline V gives CDR1 DFQATT, CDR2 SNEGSKA (reference sequence). This CDR3 is built from 10 residues. The CDR3 is CSAIVDTQYF. The DNA of the CDR3 is TGCAGTGCTATCGTGGATACGCAGTATTTT.

This clonotype was detected a few times. The J gene is TRBJ1-1, the V gene TRBV7-2; possible D gene TRBD1, 6 bases. The CDR3 runs 16 residues. The V gene's germline CDR1 is SGHTA and CDR2 FQGNSA. Trimming stripped 5 bases from V and 0 bases from J, with 16 bases between. The CDR3 loop is CASSLTGARLNTEAFF. CDR3 nucleotides: TGTGCCAGCAGCCTGACAGGCGCCCGACTGAACACTGAAGCTTTCTTT.

V gene TRBV28 combines with J gene TRBJ1-1; the D gene is possibly TRBD1 (6 bases). Germline-derived CDR1 and CDR2 are MDHEN and SYDVKM. V shed 5 bases and J shed 4 bases, with 14 bases lying between them. This CDR3 has 14 residues. CDR3 residues: CASSLTGWGTEAFF. The CDR3 DNA reads as TGTGCCAGCAGTCTGACAGGCTGGGGCACTGAAGCTTTCTTT. The whole variable domain, filled in from reference TRBV28 and TRBJ1-1, reads DVKVTQSSRYLVKRTGEKVFLECVQDMDHENMFWYRQDPGLGLRLIYFSYDVKMKEKGDIPEGYSVSREKKERFSLILESASTNQTSMYLCASSLTGWGTEAFFGQGTRLTVV.

This clonotype occurred a few times. This rearrangement joins TRBV23-1 to TRBJ2-6; D perhaps matches TRBD1 (5 bases). TRBV23-1 is an ORF, and what it does is uncertain. The CDR3 consists of 16 residues. Trimming took off 3 bases at V and 0 bases at J, with 9 bases between the two ends. CDR3 loop: CASSQGPHSGANVLTF. The CDR3 DNA is TGCGCCAGCAGTCAGGGGCCCCACTCTGGGGCCAACGTCCTGACTTTC.